The clone carrying this T cell receptor (beta chain) was counted at least ten times. The antigen is undetermined. Trimming cost V 3 bases and J 5 bases, with 10 bases left between them. The CDR3 is 13 amino acids. CDR1 LGHDT and CDR2 YNNKEL come from the germline V gene (reference sequence). The sample originates from a study of CD8 T cells in ankylosing spondylitis. Broader study findings: A TCR beta motif made of eight highly homologous variants seemed typical of ankylosing spondylitis blood. In reactive arthritis synovial fluid and blood, some motif variants had been reported before. Significantly higher representation of disease-linked clones was reported for matched ankylosing spondylitis synovial fluid.

MiXCR was run by TCRdb on the 5' RACE reads, yielding one entry per CDR3 protein. The table records more than 500,000 distinct CDR3 sequences, 5.3% of them present only once. Sequencing was performed on blood, either unsorted or a sorted T cell fraction (not recorded which). The receptor's source is a male donor with ankylosing spondylitis. This chain joins TRBV3-1 and TRBJ2-5; no clear D gene. The CDR3 DNA is TGTGCCAGCAGCCATCTACAAGTCGAGACCCAGTACTTC. Translating gives CASSHLQVETQYF.